Following are 27 T cell receptor beta chains from one sample sequenced in a study of beta chain features in type 1 diabetes (dated by TCRdb to 2016 to 2019). For these receptors, no antigen is known. The paper as a whole reports these results and caveats: In all four CD4+ subsets, TCRB CDR3 length was moderately but significantly shorter in type 1 diabetes patients.

Library construction relied on the immunoSEQ multiplex PCR assay. The High Capacity cDNA Reverse Transcription Kit was used to reverse transcribe all of the isolated RNA, meaning that expressed TCRB transcripts were what got sequenced. Here the immuneACCESS table is served through TCRdb, limited to in-frame sequences with V and J called. Missing clones are a known gap in these copies; in checked studies unresolved V genes cover under half, and the rest lacks a known reason. The sample has approximately 41,000 clones on record, around 63% of them singletons. Approximately 1.6% of the sample lies in the top ten. Sample: Tregs from blood. The cell subset or site label corresponds to: regulatory CD4+ T cells. Source of these receptors: a man aged 25-40 years with type 1 diabetes. Some clones in this sample may be carry-over from other donors' samples.

The genes are TRBV7-2 and TRBJ1-2; 7 positions match TRBD1. V lost 1 base and J lost 8; bases outside the gene matches: 4. Germline lookup yields CDR1 SGHTA and CDR2 FQGNSA. CDR3 size: 13 residues. DNA of the CDR3: TGTGCCAGCAGCTTAGTACAGGGGTTAGGCTACACCTTC. This sequence encodes CASSLVQGLGYTF.

This clone has a handful of counts. This chain links TRBV7-3 with TRBJ1-3; D not certain. This CDR3 has 16 amino acids. Germline values: CDR1 SGHTA, CDR2 FQGTGA. The ends were cut back, 5 bases at V and 0 bases at J, with 14 bases in the middle. Here the CDR3 DNA reads TGTGCCAGCAGCCCACAGCCTCGGGGCTCTGGAAACACCATATATTTT. It encodes CASSPQPRGSGNTIYF.

The chain combines TRBV29-1 with TRBJ1-2, with D unresolved. The CDR3 is 13 residues long. Germline V gene sequence: CDR1 SQVTM, CDR2 ANQGSEA. V dropped 4 bases and J dropped 4 bases, with 13 bases sitting between them. The CDR3 here is CSVGYREGYGYTF. CDR3 in DNA: TGCAGCGTTGGTTACAGAGAGGGCTATGGCTACACCTTC.

The chain recombines TRBV30 with TRBJ1-5; TRBD1 matches at 7 bases. The CDR3 loop spans 13 amino acids. Trimming cost V 4 bases and J 7 bases; bases outside gene matches: 7. Germline V gene data show CDR1 as GTSNPN and CDR2 as SVGIG (reference sequence). DNA of the CDR3: TGTGCCTGGACCCCGGACAGGAACCAGCCCCAGCATTTT. Protein sequence: CAWTPDRNQPQHF. The whole variable domain, filled in from reference TRBV30 and TRBJ1-5, reads SQTIHQWPATLVQPVGSPLSLECTVEGTSNPNLYWYRQAAGRGLQLLFYSVGIGQISSEVPQNLSASRPQDRQFILSSKKLLLSDSGFYLCAWTPDRNQPQHFGDGTRLSIL.

This clone appeared a single time. This chain links TRBV4-3 with TRBJ1-5; D is unresolved. Germline assignment: CDR1 LGHNA and CDR2 YSLEER. The V and J ends lost 4 bases and 9 bases respectively, with 22 bases between them. The CDR3 covers 16 residues. CDR3 in DNA: TGCGCCAGCAGCCGATTAGAGGGCTATAGCTGTCCGCCCCAGCATTTT. Its translation is CASSRLEGYSCPPQHF.

The chain recombines TRBV7-8 with TRBJ1-4; TRBD1 aligns across 9 bases. This CDR3 region has 16 residues. Germline CDR1 is SGHVS and CDR2 is FQNEAQ. Trimming took 5 bases from V and 8 from J; bases not matched to a gene: 12. The CDR3 loop is CASSRGSTGGGEKLFF. CDR3 coding DNA: TGTGCCAGCAGCCGTGGATCGACAGGGGGAGGAGAAAAACTGTTTTTT.

J is TRBJ1-4 and V is TRBV7-8, with 10 bases aligning to TRBD1. The CDR3 is made up of 17 amino acids. The V gene end was trimmed by 2 bases and the J gene end by 4 bases; junction bases not matched to a gene: 7. Per the germline V gene, CDR1 is SGHVS and CDR2 is FQNEAQ. The DNA for the CDR3 is TGTGCCAGCAGCTTACGGACAGGGGGTTATGTTAATGAAAAACTGTTTTTT. It specifies CASSLRTGGYVNEKLFF.

This sequence joins TRBV27 and TRBJ1-5; tentative D call: TRBD1 (5 bases). Trimming removed 6 bases from V and 1 base from J, with 16 bases in between. The CDR3 spans 16 residues. CDR1 is MNHEY, CDR2 SMNVEV, per germline (reference sequence). The CDR3 spells CASRESGVGSNQPQHF. As DNA, the CDR3 is TGTGCCAGCAGGGAATCGGGGGTAGGGAGCAATCAGCCCCAGCATTTT.

This clone was recorded a few times. This rearrangement joins TRBV5-1 to TRBJ1-4; 9 bases line up with TRBD1. J gave up 8 bases and V 0 bases, and 2 bases lay outside the gene matches. CDR1 SGHRS and CDR2 YFSETQ come from the germline V gene. The CDR3 is made up of 14 amino acids. CDR3 in amino acids: CASSLGQGVEKLFF. The CDR3 bases are TGCGCCAGCAGCTTGGGACAGGGGGTGGAAAAACTGTTTTTT.

The J gene is TRBJ2-6, the V gene TRBV6-6; 8 bases fit TRBD1. The CDR3 totals 16 residues. V was clipped by 6 bases and J by 2 bases; unmatched bases: 6. Germline values: CDR1 MNHNY, CDR2 SVGAGI (reference sequence). The CDR3 bases are TGTGCCAGCAGACCCCGACAGGGGACTGGGGCCAACGTCCTGACTTTC. Protein: CASRPRQGTGANVLTF.

CDR3: CASSPLAGGPRETQYF. CDR3 nucleotide sequence: TGTGCCAGCAGTCCACTAGCGGGGGGGCCCCGAGAGACCCAGTACTTC. J is TRBJ2-5 and V is TRBV28; 13 bases line up with TRBD2. This CDR3 is built from 16 residues. V shed 5 bases, J shed 4 bases, and the junction held 7 bases outside the gene matches. In germline, CDR1 is MDHEN, CDR2 SYDVKM.

This clone came up a few times. The gene calls are TRBV10-3 and TRBJ1-4; D not certain. Looked up from germline, CDR1 is ENHRY and CDR2 is SYGVKD. The CDR3 is 12 residues long. V lost 10 bases and J lost 4, with 10 bases in between. CDR3 sequence reads: CATREVNEKLFF. CDR3 bases: TGTGCCACACGGGAGGTTAATGAAAAACTGTTTTTT.

This chain connects TRBV4-1 to TRBJ2-2; the match to TRBD1 covers 10 bases. With V trimmed by 5 bases and J by 7 bases, 10 bases remained unmatched. Germline lookup yields CDR1 MGHRA and CDR2 YSYEKL. This CDR3 is 16 amino acids long. As DNA, the CDR3 is TGCGCCAGCAGCAAACCCCCGGGACAGGGGTTCGGGGAGCTGTTTTTT. This translates into CASSKPPGQGFGELFF.

V is TRBV7-2 and J is TRBJ1-2; 9 positions agree with TRBD1. The CDR3 sequence is 12 residues long. Germline CDR1 and CDR2: SGHTA and FQGNSA. V was pared by 3 bases and J by 11 bases, with 4 bases of the junction left unmatched. The chain's CDR3 is CASSFGQGPYTF. The DNA of the CDR3 is TGTGCCAGCAGCTTTGGACAGGGGCCTTACACCTTC.

This chain links TRBV4-1 with TRBJ1-6; 9 bases match TRBD1. Germline V gene lookup returns CDR1 MGHRA and CDR2 YSYEKL. The junction had 7 bases not matched to a gene; V was cut back by 3 bases and J by 10 bases. CDR3 length: 15 amino acids. The CDR3 sequence: CASSQSGQGYSPLHF. In nucleotides, the CDR3 is TGCGCCAGCAGCCAGTCGGGACAGGGTTACTCACCCCTCCACTTT.

There are a few counts of this clone. The rearrangement joins TRBV18 to TRBJ1-6; 7 bases are a match to TRBD1. Trimming cost V 6 bases and J 7 bases; bases outside gene matches: 3. In germline, CDR1 is KGHSH, CDR2 LQKENI. The CDR3 runs 13 residues. The CDR3 bases are TGTGCCAGCTCGACAGGGAACAATTCACCCCTCCACTTT. Translating gives CASSTGNNSPLHF. The full variable domain, rest sourced from reference TRBV18 and TRBJ1-6, is NAGVMQNPRHLVRRRGQEARLRCSPMKGHSHVYWYRQLPEEGLKFMVYLQKENIIDESGMPKERFSAEFPKEGPSILRIQQVVRGDSAAYFCASSTGNNSPLHFGNGTRLTVT.

In DNA form, the CDR3 reads TGTGCCAGCATCGGAGGGTACTCTGAAGCTTTCTTT. Protein: CASIGGYSEAFF. The chain carries TRBV6-5 and TRBJ1-1; no clear D gene. CDR3 length: 12 amino acids. The germline V and J ends were trimmed by 7 bases and 6 bases, with 12 bases remaining between them. Looked up from germline, CDR1 is MNHEY and CDR2 is SVGAGI.

This chain uses TRBV29-1 with TRBJ2-1; a weak D match, TRBD2 (6 bases). The V end lost 6 bases, the J end lost 0 bases, and 15 bases lay between the germline ends. Germline V gives CDR1 SQVTM, CDR2 ANQGSEA. The CDR3 loop spans 15 amino acids. CDR3 sequence (DNA): TGCAGCGTGAACCGGGACGGGAGCTCCTACAATGAGCAGTTCTTC. Translation: CSVNRDGSSYNEQFF.

The rearrangement links TRBV7-2 to TRBJ2-5; tentatively, D is TRBD1 (5 bases). The germline CDR1 and CDR2 sequences are SGHTA and FQGNSA. The CDR3 runs to 13 residues. V dropped 8 bases and J dropped 1 base, with 11 bases sitting between them. CDR3 sequence reads: CASQGVGQETQYF. As DNA, the CDR3 is TGTGCCAGCCAGGGTGTGGGCCAAGAGACCCAGTACTTC.

The J gene is TRBJ2-3, the V gene TRBV9; perhaps TRBD2 as D (7 bases). Germline V gives CDR1 SGDLS, CDR2 YYNGEE. Trimming shortened V by 0 bases and J by 3 bases, and 17 bases separated the two germline ends. The CDR3 loop spans 17 amino acids. CDR3 DNA: TGTGCCAGCAGCGTAGGGGCGAGGGGGGGCCGTACAGATACGCAGTATTTT. This gives the protein CASSVGARGGRTDTQYF.

The rearrangement uses TRBV29-1 and TRBJ1-2; D unclear. Germline CDR1 reads SQVTM; CDR2 reads ANQGSEA. V was trimmed by 3 bases and J by 1 base, leaving 3 bases between them. The CDR3 is 11 amino acids. Here the CDR3 DNA reads TGCAGCGTTGATAATAACTATGGCTACACCTTC. This sequence encodes CSVDNNYGYTF.

The gene calls are TRBV11-2 and TRBJ1-2, with D perhaps matching TRBD1 (6 bases). CDR3 length equals 13 residues. Germline assignment: CDR1 SGHAT and CDR2 FQNNGV. V dropped 2 bases and J dropped 7 bases, with 11 bases sitting between them. The CDR3 reads CASSLWGQGGYTF. As DNA, the CDR3 is TGTGCCAGCAGCTTATGGGGGCAGGGTGGCTACACCTTC.

This chain joins TRBV15 and TRBJ2-7; 9 bases map to TRBD1. The CDR3 extends over 16 amino acids. The germline CDR1 and CDR2 sequences are LNHNV and YYDKDF (reference sequence). The ends lost 5 bases at V and 2 bases at J; junction bases unmatched: 10. As DNA, the CDR3 is TGTGCCACCAGCCAACCTCCCGGGACAGGGCCCTACGAGCAGTACTTC. This sequence encodes CATSQPPGTGPYEQYF. The variable domain in full, with the rest retrieved from reference TRBV15 and TRBJ2-7, is DAMVIQNPRYQVTQFGKPVTLSCSQTLNHNVMYWYQQKSSQAPKLLFHYYDKDFNNEADTPDNFQSRRPNTSFCFLDIRSPGLGDTAMYLCATSQPPGTGPYEQYFGPGTRLTVT.

The sample holds a few counts of this clone. The genes are TRBV11-2 and TRBJ2-3; perhaps TRBD2 as D (5 bases). CDR3 length equals 16 residues. Germline V gene sequence: CDR1 SGHAT, CDR2 FQNNGV. V gave up 4 bases and J gave up 2 bases, with 16 bases separating them. In DNA form, the CDR3 reads TGTGCCAGCAGCTCCAAGGACTTCTCGACCACAGATACGCAGTATTTT. Translation: CASSSKDFSTTDTQYF.

This chain connects TRBV7-3 to TRBJ1-2; 7 bases agree with TRBD1. Trimming cost V 5 bases and J 7 bases; bases outside gene matches: 16. CDR1 is SGHTA and CDR2 is FQGTGA in the germline V gene. The CDR3 is 16 residues long. The CDR3 protein is CASSNQGGLKSAGYTF. The CDR3 coding sequence is TGTGCCAGCAGCAATCAGGGGGGACTGAAATCTGCTGGCTACACCTTC. The whole variable domain, remainder taken from reference TRBV7-3 and TRBJ1-2, is GAGVSQTPSNKVTEKGKYVELRCDPISGHTALYWYRQSLGQGPEFLIYFQGTGAADDSGLPNDRFFAVRPEGSVSTLKIQRTERGDSAVYLCASSNQGGLKSAGYTFGSGTRLTVV.

The chain employs TRBV20-1 and TRBJ1-3; D unresolved. The CDR3 consists of 11 residues. Trimming took 6 bases from V and 4 from J, leaving 7 bases between them. The V gene's germline CDR1 is DFQATT and CDR2 SNEGSKA (reference sequence). CDR3 nucleotides: TGCAGTGCCGGTTCCGGAAACACCATATATTTT. It specifies CSAGSGNTIYF.

Written as DNA, the CDR3 is TGTGCCAGCTCACCGAAGACTTTCTACGAGCAGTACTTC. Its translation is CASSPKTFYEQYF. The chain is built from TRBV18 and TRBJ2-7; unclear D gene. Per the germline V gene, CDR1 is KGHSH and CDR2 is LQKENI. Trimming took off 3 bases at V and 3 bases at J, with 9 bases between the two ends. The CDR3 length is 13 residues.